Listed below are T cell receptor beta chains from one sample, sequenced in a study of siplizumab effects on memory and regulatory T cells. The repertoire was sequenced with immunoSEQ multiplex PCR; TCRdb's copy has only in-frame clones and lacks some. The top ten hold 0.65% to 0.9% of the sample, which has about 110,000 clones, about 92% seen once. Source material: Tregs sorted from blood. These receptors came from a human donor in good health. CDR3s leave out the opening cysteine and the closing phenylalanine or tryptophan.

CDR3aa,j_gene,v_gene
ASSRGQGGPGRQETQY,TRBJ2-5,TRBV4-2
ASSIRTATDTQY,TRBJ2-3,TRBV6-5
ASSLGGSGSYEQY,TRBJ2-7,TRBV5-4
AIRGTSSQETQY,TRBJ2-5,TRBV10-3
ASSLERLPYNEQF,TRBJ2-1,TRBV5-1
ASSLARLTQY,TRBJ2-3,TRBV5-6
ASSLAGGVAGLTYEQY,TRBJ2-7,TRBV5-4
ASSLVPGVTDTQY,TRBJ2-3,TRBV7-3
ASSERLAGLTDTQY,TRBJ2-3,TRBV9
ASSLNGGAAGELF,TRBJ2-2,TRBV5-1
SARGQIEAF,TRBJ1-1,TRBV20-1
ASSRTGELF,TRBJ2-2,TRBV5-1
ASSGGRDETQY,TRBJ2-5,TRBV5-1
ASSPSRVFSEAF,TRBJ1-1,TRBV18
ATSFGGGRATYEQY,TRBJ2-7,TRBV15
ASSFDRNQPQH,TRBJ1-5,TRBV7-9
ASSVEGSSGNTIY,TRBJ1-3,TRBV9
ASSLDGTNEKLF,TRBJ1-4,TRBV7-9
ASSFQEYNEQF,TRBJ2-1,TRBV7-6
ASSLGLYGYT,TRBJ1-2,TRBV11-2
ASSPRGSSPLH,TRBJ1-6,TRBV27
ASSRETYEQY,TRBJ2-7,TRBV5-1
ASSLGGTASYEQY,TRBJ2-7,TRBV5-1
ASAGSNEQF,TRBJ2-1,TRBV10-1
ASSLERGAKETQY,TRBJ2-5,TRBV5-1
ASSIRLGDNEQF,TRBJ2-1,TRBV19
ASSDMYQPQH,TRBJ1-5,TRBV10-2
ASRPARGGGYGYT,TRBJ1-2,TRBV6-5
ASSAWGRGDYEQY,TRBJ2-7,TRBV27
ASSSQQGYGYT,TRBJ1-2,TRBV19
ASSMRGTYGYT,TRBJ1-2,TRBV19
ASSEALTGLYGYT,TRBJ1-2,TRBV6-1